Following are 26 T cell receptor beta chains from one sample sequenced in a study of T cell repertoires in cytomegalovirus infection. From the reads, TCRdb called clonotypes with MiXCR, one entry per CDR3 protein. The data contain a few hundred thousand distinct CDR3 sequences, roughly 43% of them singletons. The antigens these receptors bind are not known. Sequenced here: cultured PBMCs, sampled from culture after CMV antigen stimulation. The source of these receptors is a human donor in good health (CMV status not recorded). Some clones in this sample may be carry-over from other donors' samples.

The sample holds a few counts of this clonotype. V is TRBV19 and J is TRBJ2-3, with a tentative D call TRBD2 (5 bases). Between the trimmed V and J ends, which lost 1 base and 2 bases, there was a span of 10 bases. The CDR3 length is 15 residues. Germline CDR1 reads LNHDA; CDR2 reads SQIVND (reference sequence). The CDR3 sequence: CASSIAGSPTDTQYF. The CDR3 coding sequence is TGTGCCAGTAGTATAGCGGGGAGCCCCACAGATACGCAGTATTTT.

Many counts were recorded for this clonotype. The chain is built from TRBV7-2 and TRBJ2-3; D may be TRBD1 (6 bases). This CDR3 comprises 17 residues. Per germline, CDR1 SGHTA and CDR2 FQGNSA. V was clipped by 7 bases and J by 4 bases, with 24 bases between them. CDR3 sequence reads: CASIEGPGRRGPDTQYF. The CDR3 coding sequence is TGTGCCAGCATCGAAGGGCCGGGCCGCAGGGGCCCAGATACGCAGTATTTT.

This clonotype has ten or more counts. The rearrangement uses TRBV4-3 and TRBJ2-3; 9 bases line up with TRBD1. The CDR3 is 15 residues long. The germline V gene has CDR1 LGHNA and CDR2 YSLEER. Trimming took 5 bases from V and 6 from J; bases not matched to a gene: 9. The DNA for the CDR3 is TGCGCCAGCAGCGGACGGGACAGGGTTTCGGATACGCAGTATTTT. Translating it yields CASSGRDRVSDTQYF.

This clonotype turned up a few times. The chain recombines TRBV7-8 with TRBJ1-3; 7 bases are shared with TRBD1. Germline CDR1 SGHVS, CDR2 FQNEAQ. The CDR3 covers 15 residues. The trim removed 1 base at V and 2 bases at J, leaving 2 bases unmatched. CDR3 sequence: CASSLETGPGNTIYF. For the CDR3, the DNA is TGTGCCAGCAGCTTAGAGACAGGGCCTGGAAACACCATATATTTT. The complete variable domain, with remaining parts taken from reference TRBV7-8 and TRBJ1-3, reads GAGVSQSPRYKVAKRGQDVALRCDPISGHVSLFWYQQALGQGPEFLTYFQNEAQLDKSGLPSDRFFAERPEGSVSTLKIQRTQQEDSAVYLCASSLETGPGNTIYFGEGSWLTVV.

V gene TRBV19 combines with J gene TRBJ2-6, with D possibly matching TRBD2 (6 bases). The germline CDR1 and CDR2 sequences are LNHDA and SQIVND (reference sequence). Trimming removed 4 bases from V and 0 bases from J, with 10 bases in between. The CDR3 has 16 amino acids. The CDR3 sequence: CASSRGESSGANVLTF. CDR3 DNA: TGTGCCAGTAGTAGGGGGGAGAGCTCTGGGGCCAACGTCCTGACTTTC.

The V gene is TRBV7-9, the J gene TRBJ1-4, with 11 bases identical to TRBD1. This CDR3 has 14 amino acids. Germline CDR1 reads SEHNR; CDR2 reads FQNEAQ (reference sequence). V lost 4 bases to trimming and J lost 7 bases; unmatched junction nucleotides: 2. CDR3 coding DNA: TGTGCCAGCAGCTCGGGACAGGGGGTTGAAAAACTGTTTTTT. Amino acids: CASSSGQGVEKLFF. The full variable domain, rest sourced from reference TRBV7-9 and TRBJ1-4, is DTGVSQNPRHKITKRGQNVTFRCDPISEHNRLYWYRQTLGQGPEFLTYFQNEAQLEKSRLLSDRFSAERPKGSFSTLEIQRTEQGDSAMYLCASSSGQGVEKLFFGSGTQLSVL.

The rearrangement uses TRBV18 and TRBJ1-3; no reliable D call. The CDR3 sequence is 17 residues long. From germline, CDR1 is KGHSH and CDR2 LQKENI. Trimming removed 1 base at V and 0 bases at J, with 13 bases between. CDR3 bases: TGTGCCAGCTCACCACAAGGGAATCAGGTCTCTGGAAACACCATATATTTT. It encodes CASSPQGNQVSGNTIYF.

In its sample, this clonotype was seen a few times. The chain combines TRBV19 with TRBJ1-6; perhaps TRBD1 as D (6 bases). The CDR3 is made up of 19 amino acids. Trimming took 5 bases from V and 0 from J, leaving 20 bases between them. The germline gives CDR1 LNHDA, CDR2 SQIVND (reference sequence). CDR3 sequence: CASSPPGQLRSSYNSPLHF. CDR3 DNA: TGTGCCAGTAGTCCTCCGGGACAACTGAGGAGCTCCTATAATTCACCCCTCCACTTT.

This clonotype was observed a few times. CDR3 sequence reads: CASSEVMASGRQETQYF. The CDR3 DNA sequence: TGTGCCAGCAGTGAAGTGATGGCTAGCGGGAGACAAGAGACCCAGTACTTC. This chain uses TRBV2 with TRBJ2-5, with 10 nucleotides matching TRBD2. CDR1 is SNHLY, CDR2 FYNNEI, per germline. The CDR3 covers 17 residues. V lost 1 base and J lost 2; bases outside the gene matches: 7. Based on the CDR3 plus reference TRBV2 and TRBJ2-5, the full variable domain is EPEVTQTPSHQVTQMGQEVILRCVPISNHLYFYWYRQILGQKVEFLVSFYNNEISEKSEIFDDQFSVERPDGSNFTLKIRSTKLEDSAMYFCASSEVMASGRQETQYFGPGTRLLVL.

V gene TRBV5-5 combines with J gene TRBJ2-1; 7 bases map to TRBD2. The ends lost 5 bases at V and 3 bases at J; junction bases unmatched: 8. This CDR3 spans 15 amino acids. The V gene's germline CDR1 is SGHKS and CDR2 YYEKEE (reference sequence). The chain's CDR3 is CASRPTASGYNEQFF. DNA of the CDR3: TGTGCCAGCAGGCCGACGGCTAGCGGCTACAATGAGCAGTTCTTC. Drawing the rest from reference TRBV5-5 and TRBJ2-1, the complete variable domain is DAGVTQSPTHLIKTRGQQVTLRCSPISGHKSVSWYQQVLGQGPQFIFQYYEKEERGRGNFPDRFSARQFPNYSSELNVNALLLGDSALYLCASRPTASGYNEQFFGPGTRLTVL.

The chain employs TRBV19 and TRBJ1-2, with 7 bases lining up with TRBD1. Germline V gene sequence: CDR1 LNHDA, CDR2 SQIVND (reference sequence). Trimming at V came to 9 bases and at J to 4 bases, leaving 8 bases not matched to a gene. The CDR3 is 13 amino acids. The CDR3: CASRQGSPYGYTF. For the CDR3, the DNA is TGTGCCAGCCGACAGGGATCCCCCTATGGCTACACCTTC.

A few counts support this clonotype. The V gene is TRBV7-2, the J gene TRBJ2-7, with 8 bases lining up with TRBD2. This CDR3 has 12 residues. V dropped 7 bases and J dropped 5; count of bases not matched to a gene: 4. The germline V gene has CDR1 SGHTA and CDR2 FQGNSA. The CDR3 loop is CASTGGGDEQYF. CDR3 nucleotide sequence: TGTGCCAGCACCGGGGGGGGGGACGAGCAGTACTTC.

This rearrangement joins TRBV7-2 to TRBJ2-7; D gene unclear. Germline CDR1 and CDR2: SGHTA and FQGNSA. This CDR3 is 13 amino acids long. The V end was cut by 4 bases, the J end by 11 bases, with 18 bases between. The CDR3 protein is CASSSYGPMPKYF. The DNA for the CDR3 is TGTGCCAGCAGCTCGTATGGCCCCATGCCAAAGTACTTC.

This chain connects TRBV6-2 or TRBV6-3 to TRBJ2-7; 7 nucleotides match TRBD2. Germline V CDR1 and CDR2: MNHEY, SVGEGT. V trimming: 1 base; J trimming: 7 bases; junction bases outside the gene matches: 1. CDR3 size: 12 residues. This chain's CDR3 is CASSYWGGEQYF. CDR3 coding DNA: TGTGCCAGCAGTTACTGGGGGGGGGAGCAGTACTTC.

This chain links TRBV29-1 with TRBJ2-1; 8 bases line up with TRBD2. From germline, CDR1 is SQVTM and CDR2 ANQGSEA. V was pared by 4 bases and J by 6 bases, with 2 bases of the junction left unmatched. The CDR3 totals 12 residues. CDR3 coding DNA: TGCAGCGTTGTAGCGGGGACCAATGAGCAGTTCTTC. Encoded protein: CSVVAGTNEQFF.

The V and J genes are TRBV7-6 and TRBJ2-5; TRBD1 matches 8 bases. The CDR3 totals 16 residues. J was trimmed by 0 bases and V by 1 base; bases with no gene match: 4. Germline V gene sequence: CDR1 SGHVS, CDR2 FNYEAQ. CDR3 loop: CASSLGGDRNQETQYF. The CDR3 nucleotides are TGTGCCAGCAGCTTAGGCGGGGACAGGAACCAAGAGACCCAGTACTTC. Full variable domain (outside the CDR3, taken from reference TRBV7-6 and TRBJ2-5): GAGVSQSPRYKVTKRGQDVALRCDPISGHVSLYWYRQALGQGPEFLTYFNYEAQQDKSGLPNDRFSAERPEGSISTLTIQRTEQRDSAMYRCASSLGGDRNQETQYFGPGTRLLVL.

The chain employs TRBV5-5 and TRBJ2-7; TRBD2 aligns across 8 bases. The CDR3 sequence is 14 residues long. The junction had 11 bases not matched to a gene; V was cut back by 5 bases and J by 7 bases. Germline V CDR1 and CDR2: SGHKS, YYEKEE (reference sequence). The CDR3 DNA reads as TGTGCCAGCAGAAGGGCGGGAGGACCCTGGGAGCAGTACTTC. Residues: CASRRAGGPWEQYF.

This clonotype was detected a few times. This chain links TRBV11-2 with TRBJ2-2, with TRBD2 matching over 13 bases. J gave up 7 bases and V 8 bases, and 7 bases lay outside the gene matches. CDR1 is SGHAT and CDR2 is FQNNGV in the germline V gene. The CDR3 is 15 residues long. The DNA for the CDR3 is TGTGCCAGCGGAACTAGCGGGGGGGTATTCGGGGAGCTGTTTTTT. It is translated as CASGTSGGVFGELFF.

The V call is TRBV20-1, the J call TRBJ1-2, with a tentative D call TRBD1 (6 bases). CDR3 length: 15 residues. V gave up 3 bases and J gave up 4 bases, with 18 bases separating them. In germline, CDR1 is DFQATT, CDR2 SNEGSKA (reference sequence). The CDR3 coding sequence is TGCAGTGCTAGTGATCGCGCAGGGGCGTCCTATGGCTACACCTTC. This codes for CSASDRAGASYGYTF.

The chain combines TRBV20-1 with TRBJ2-1, with 8 bases fitting TRBD2. Germline CDR1 reads DFQATT; CDR2 reads SNEGSKA (reference sequence). V was pared by 1 base and J by 7 bases, with 6 bases of the junction left unmatched. This CDR3 region has 14 residues. The CDR3 nucleotides read TGCAGTGCTAGAGCGGGAGGGCCTCGGAATGAGCAGTTCTTC. This translates into CSARAGGPRNEQFF.

The chain links TRBV20-1 to TRBJ2-5; 10 bases are a match to TRBD2. The CDR3 is 13 amino acids. The germline V gene has CDR1 DFQATT and CDR2 SNEGSKA (reference sequence). The J segment lost 6 bases and the V segment lost 4 bases, leaving 5 bases of the junction unmatched. The CDR3 loop reads CSATLAGVKTQYF. In DNA, the CDR3 is TGCAGTGCTACCCTAGCGGGAGTAAAGACCCAGTACTTC.

This clonotype was picked up a small number of times. The V gene is TRBV7-2, the J gene TRBJ1-1; D uncertain. Trimming removed 5 bases from V and 6 bases from J, with 16 bases in between. Germline CDR1 reads SGHTA; CDR2 reads FQGNSA. The CDR3 sequence is 14 residues long. The CDR3, as DNA: TGTGCCAGCAGCCCCCCCCCGCGGGGAGCTGAAGCTTTCTTT. This translates into CASSPPPRGAEAFF.

As regards this clonotype: The germline gene is not matched at one end of the junction; a read error may be the cause. The rearrangement links TRBV12-3 or TRBV12-4 to TRBJ2-3; D unresolved. The CDR3 contains 11 residues. The CDR3 loop reads CASSSYDTQYF. Here the CDR3 DNA reads TGTGCCAGCAGTTCTTACGATACACAGTATTTT.

A few counts support this clonotype. V and J are TRBV6-6 and TRBJ2-5; D not certain. Germline values: CDR1 MNHNY, CDR2 SVGAGI (reference sequence). This CDR3 has 13 residues. Trimming shortened V by 2 bases and J by 5 bases, and 9 bases separated the two germline ends. The CDR3 region is CASSYGFWETQYF. The CDR3 coding sequence is TGTGCCAGCAGTTACGGGTTTTGGGAGACCCAGTACTTC.

The gene calls are TRBV7-9 and TRBJ1-3; D gene ambiguous. This CDR3 contains 14 residues. V was pared by 2 bases and J by 0 bases, with 5 bases between. Germline values: CDR1 SEHNR, CDR2 FQNEAQ (reference sequence). The CDR3 sequence: CASSLISSGNTIYF. CDR3 in DNA: TGTGCCAGCAGCTTAATAAGCTCTGGAAACACCATATATTTT.

This clonotype came up many times. The J gene is TRBJ2-5, the V gene TRBV2; 13 positions agree with TRBD2. The CDR3 is 15 residues long. Trimming removed 5 bases from V and 3 bases from J; junction bases left unmatched: 3. Germline CDR1 is SNHLY and CDR2 is FYNNEI. CDR3: CASSRGLAGEETQYF. In DNA form, the CDR3 reads TGTGCCAGCAGTCGAGGACTAGCGGGGGAAGAGACCCAGTACTTC.